The 10 T cell receptor beta chains in this list originate from one sample, sequenced in a study of control samples from healthy donors and cancer patients. TCRdb keeps only in-frame clones here, not all; method: immunoSEQ multiplex PCR. The sample holds approximately 180,000 clones; roughly 92% are singletons and the top ten take 1.3% to 1.5%. The sequencing sample was made of blood. The origin of the receptors is a young woman in good health.

The sample holds one count of this clone. The chain links TRBV7-9 to TRBJ1-6; no reliable D call. The CDR3 is made up of 17 amino acids. Germline V gene sequence: CDR1 SEHNR, CDR2 FQNEAQ (reference sequence). The V gene lost 1 base and the J gene lost 5 bases, with 15 bases spanning the gap. The CDR3 sequence is CASSLETDTRNNSPLHF. As DNA, the CDR3 is TGTGCCAGCAGCTTAGAAACCGACACTCGGAATAATTCACCCCTCCACTTT.

The chain has TRBV9 and TRBJ2-1; 7 bases are shared with TRBD2. The CDR3 consists of 15 residues. Germline V lookup: CDR1 SGDLS, CDR2 YYNGEE. V lost 4 bases to trimming and J lost 3 bases; unmatched junction nucleotides: 7. The CDR3 nucleotides are TGTGCCAGCAGCCCCATGCCGGGGGGCTACAATGAGCAGTTCTTC. Protein sequence: CASSPMPGGYNEQFF.

This chain connects TRBV27 to TRBJ1-3; no reliable D call. This CDR3 region has 15 residues. Germline V CDR1 and CDR2: MNHEY, SMNVEV (reference sequence). Trimming cost V 0 bases and J 0 bases, with 6 bases left between them. CDR3 amino acids: CASSLSPDSGNTIYF. The DNA for the CDR3 is TGTGCCAGCAGTTTATCCCCCGACTCTGGAAACACCATATATTTT.

CDR3 protein: CASSPTRGSLPPSGNTIYF. For the CDR3, the DNA is TGTGCCAGCAGCCCCACCAGAGGCAGTCTCCCACCTTCGGGAAACACCATATATTTT. The rearrangement uses TRBV4-2 and TRBJ1-3; D is ambiguous. Deletions cut 4 bases from V and 4 bases from J, with 26 bases between. There are 19 residues in the CDR3. Germline V gene lookup returns CDR1 LGHNA and CDR2 YNFKEQ.

This chain uses TRBV28 with TRBJ1-4; D ambiguous. Germline CDR1 is MDHEN and CDR2 is SYDVKM. This CDR3 region has 15 residues. V was pared by 1 base and J by 7 bases, with 13 bases between. CDR3 region: CASSLSTLLSEKLFF. In DNA, the CDR3 is TGTGCCAGCAGTTTATCGACACTCCTATCTGAAAAACTGTTTTTT.

The chain links TRBV10-2 to TRBJ2-3, with TRBD2 matching 13 bases. The CDR3 spans 17 residues. Germline-derived CDR1 and CDR2 are WSHSY and SAAADI. J was trimmed by 2 bases and V by 6 bases; bases with no gene match: 8. In DNA, the CDR3 is TGCGCCAGCAGGAACCGACTAGCGGGGGGCTACACAGATACGCAGTATTTT. Amino acids: CASRNRLAGGYTDTQYF.

This clone turned up a few times. The chain employs TRBV7-9 and TRBJ1-3; D is undetermined. CDR1 is SEHNR, CDR2 FQNEAQ, per germline (reference sequence). V was pared by 1 base and J by 0 bases, with 7 bases between. This CDR3 is built from 15 residues. The CDR3 region is CASSLGDTSGNTIYF. In DNA, the CDR3 is TGTGCCAGCAGCTTAGGGGATACCTCTGGAAACACCATATATTTT.

The chain recombines TRBV10-3 with TRBJ2-5; the match to TRBD1 covers 11 bases. Germline trimming cut 6 bases from V and 4 bases from J; bases unmatched to any gene: 4. Germline V gene sequence: CDR1 ENHRY, CDR2 SYGVKD. The CDR3 consists of 14 residues. DNA of the CDR3: TGTGCCATCAGAAAGGGACAGGGGGGAGAGACCCAGTACTTC. Protein: CAIRKGQGGETQYF.

This chain links TRBV4-1 with TRBJ2-1; D call uncertain. The CDR3 spans 14 residues. CDR1 and CDR2 (germline): MGHRA, YSYEKL. Trimming removed 4 bases at V and 9 bases at J, with 16 bases between. The CDR3 loop is CASSPLLPSREQFF. The CDR3 region has the DNA TGCGCCAGCAGCCCCCTCCTGCCTAGTCGTGAGCAGTTCTTC.

The V gene is TRBV18, the J gene TRBJ2-3; D gene uncertain. Germline loops: CDR1 KGHSH, CDR2 LQKENI. The CDR3 loop spans 14 amino acids. V lost 4 bases, J lost 0 bases, and 8 bases lay in between. CDR3 bases: TGTGCCAGCTCACTTTACATTAGCACAGATACGCAGTATTTT. As protein: CASSLYISTDTQYF.